This T cell receptor (beta chain) was sequenced during a study of blood T cells in healthy people across ages. A J-beta primer mix and a sample-barcoded 5' primer were used in a second PCR of about 7 to 12 cycles. TCRdb reanalysed the 5' RACE reads using MiXCR and keeps one entry per CDR3 protein. The table shows some 700,000 distinct CDR3 sequences, with about 20% occurring only once. Overall study findings and caveats: Unsorted PBMCs ruled out conclusive naive versus antigen-experienced comparison. Both higher diversity and more naive CD4+ cells marked long-lived donors when set against aged donors.

The length of the CDR3 is 13 residues. From germline, CDR1 is SNHLY and CDR2 FYNNEI. V lost 6 bases to trimming and J lost 0 bases, with 8 bases between them. A note on this clonotype: Its antigen is unknown.

Donors were healthy Caucasian individuals from Russia aged about 6 to 95. Every donor gave 8 to 10 milliliters of peripheral blood. The receptor comes from a man in his sixties or seventies in good health. The genes are TRBV2 and TRBJ2-5; possibly TRBD1 or TRBD2 for D (5 bases each). The specimen was blood. CDR3 DNA sequence: TGTGCCAGCAGGAGGGGACACCAAGAGACCCAGTACTTC. Protein sequence: CASRRGHQETQYF.